This entry lists 18 T cell receptor beta chains sequenced from one sample in a study of blood T cell repertoires in COVID-19. The assay was immunoSEQ multiplex PCR, and TCRdb's table has in-frame clones only and misses some. Seen here are 290,000 or so clones, about 90% observed once, and the top ten hold approximately 4.5%. Material: PBMCs or T cells enriched from blood (not recorded which). These receptors came from a woman between 18 and 29 years old with acute COVID-19.

The V and J genes are TRBV14 and TRBJ2-7, with a possible D match to TRBD2 (6 bases). Germline-derived CDR1 and CDR2 are SGHDN and FVKESK. Trimming stripped 4 bases from V and 6 bases from J, with 13 bases between. This CDR3 spans 13 amino acids. CDR3 DNA sequence: TGTGCCAGCAGCCTCAATACCGGGGGCGAGCAGTACTTC. It codes for CASSLNTGGEQYF.

J is TRBJ2-3 and V is TRBV18; 13 bases map to TRBD2. The V and J ends lost 3 bases and 10 bases, in that order; junction bases with no gene match: 7. Germline V gives CDR1 KGHSH, CDR2 LQKENI. The length of the CDR3 is 15 residues. In DNA, the CDR3 is TGTGCCAGCTCACCGGGGACTAGCGGGACGAGTGCGCAGTATTTT. Its protein product is CASSPGTSGTSAQYF.

V is TRBV7-9 and J is TRBJ1-4; 7 nucleotides match TRBD1. Germline assignment: CDR1 SEHNR and CDR2 FQNEAQ (reference sequence). The CDR3 is made up of 16 amino acids. Trimming took 2 bases from V and 5 from J; bases not matched to a gene: 8. This chain's CDR3 is CASSLLPTGRNEKLFF. The CDR3 coding sequence is TGTGCCAGCAGCTTATTGCCGACAGGGCGGAATGAAAAACTGTTTTTT.

This clone showed up just a few times. The chain recombines TRBV10-3 with TRBJ1-1; no reliable D call. This CDR3 comprises 11 residues. Germline assignment: CDR1 ENHRY and CDR2 SYGVKD. Trimming left V 10 bases short and J 8 bases short, with 14 bases between. DNA for the CDR3: TGTGCCACAACCTGGGGAGTGGAAGCTTTCTTT. It yields the protein CATTWGVEAFF.

The rearrangement links TRBV5-1 to TRBJ2-5; D remains ambiguous. Trimming took off 0 bases at V and 5 bases at J, with 8 bases between the two ends. Germline CDR1 reads SGHRS; CDR2 reads YFSETQ. The CDR3 length is 13 residues. CDR3 residues: CASSLDSVETQYF. DNA of the CDR3: TGCGCCAGCAGCTTGGACAGTGTGGAGACCCAGTACTTC.

V gene TRBV27 combines with J gene TRBJ1-1; no clear D gene. The V end lost 0 bases, the J end lost 10 bases, and 24 bases lay between the germline ends. Germline V gene lookup returns CDR1 MNHEY and CDR2 SMNVEV (reference sequence). CDR3 size: 17 residues. The CDR3 region has the DNA TGTGCCAGCAGTTTATCGTCAAGAGGGTTGGGGTTACGTGGAGCTTTCTTT. Translated, it gives CASSLSSRGLGLRGAFF.

This chain links TRBV30 with TRBJ1-2; maybe TRBD1 (6 bases). Germline V gives CDR1 GTSNPN, CDR2 SVGIG (reference sequence). The CDR3 totals 15 residues. Trimming took 1 base from V and 5 from J, leaving 17 bases between them. The CDR3 loop is CAWSGAPQGEYGYTF. The CDR3 DNA reads as TGTGCCTGGAGTGGAGCACCACAGGGAGAATATGGCTACACCTTC. Using reference TRBV30 and TRBJ1-2 for the parts outside the CDR3, the full variable domain is SQTIHQWPATLVQPVGSPLSLECTVEGTSNPNLYWYRQAAGRGLQLLFYSVGIGQISSEVPQNLSASRPQDRQFILSSKKLLLSDSGFYLCAWSGAPQGEYGYTFGSGTRLTVV.

The genes are TRBV28 and TRBJ2-1, with D perhaps TRBD1 (6 bases). The CDR3 consists of 14 residues. Germline assignment: CDR1 MDHEN and CDR2 SYDVKM. V lost 5 bases and J 6 bases, leaving 14 bases between the germline ends. The CDR3 sequence is CASSLEPQGNEQFF. The CDR3 DNA reads TGTGCCAGCAGTCTTGAACCACAGGGCAATGAGCAGTTCTTC.

The chain carries TRBV28 and TRBJ1-5; D not certain. Looked up from germline, CDR1 is MDHEN and CDR2 is SYDVKM. Trimming shortened V by 5 bases and J by 1 base, and 9 bases separated the two germline ends. This CDR3 has 14 amino acids. The DNA of the CDR3 is TGTGCCAGCAGTCCCGACGGGAGCAATCAGCCCCAGCATTTT. Its translation: CASSPDGSNQPQHF.

The chain has TRBV10-3 and TRBJ2-1; weak D call: TRBD1 (6 bases). The CDR3 has 14 amino acids. CDR1 is ENHRY, CDR2 SYGVKD, per germline. Trimming pared 8 bases from V and 0 bases from J, leaving 11 bases between. CDR3 sequence: CAIGDRISYNEQFF. CDR3 sequence (DNA): TGTGCCATCGGAGACAGGATCTCCTACAATGAGCAGTTCTTC.

The chain combines TRBV13 with TRBJ2-3, with D hard to call. Looked up from germline, CDR1 is PRHDT and CDR2 is FYEKMQ (reference sequence). This CDR3 comprises 13 residues. V was cut by 7 bases and J by 2 bases, with 10 bases left in between. The CDR3 here is CASNRRITDTQYF. The CDR3 DNA is TGTGCCAGCAATCGCAGAATCACAGATACGCAGTATTTT.

Notes on this clone: This sample also contains other DNA sequences that code for the same CDR3. This chain joins TRBV12-3 or TRBV12-4 and TRBJ1-2; a possible D gene is TRBD1 (6 bases). This CDR3 is built from 13 residues. The V end lost 3 bases, the J end lost 2 bases, and 7 bases lay between the germline ends. CDR3 amino acids: CASSLGANYGYTF. CDR3 coding DNA: TGTGCCAGCAGTTTGGGGGCGAACTATGGCTACACCTTC.

J is TRBJ1-3 and V is TRBV11-2; 8 bases agree with TRBD1. Germline CDR1 SGHAT, CDR2 FQNNGV. The CDR3 is 19 amino acids. The V segment lost 5 bases and the J segment 6 bases; nucleotides outside the gene matches: 21. The CDR3 sequence is CASSRAGTGPWSEKNTIYF. The CDR3 nucleotides read TGTGCCAGCAGCCGGGCGGGGACAGGCCCATGGTCGGAGAAAAACACCATATATTTT. The entire variable domain, with the rest obtained from reference TRBV11-2 and TRBJ1-3, is as follows: EAGVAQSPRYKIIEKRQSVAFWCNPISGHATLYWYQQILGQGPKLLIQFQNNGVVDDSQLPKDRFSAERLKGVDSTLKIQPAKLEDSAVYLCASSRAGTGPWSEKNTIYFGEGSWLTVV.

This clone was picked up a small number of times. The J gene is TRBJ2-2, the V gene TRBV19; 7 bases are shared with TRBD1. The CDR3 length is 15 residues. V dropped 5 bases and J dropped 4; count of bases not matched to a gene: 7. CDR1 is LNHDA, CDR2 SQIVND, per germline (reference sequence). The CDR3 region has the DNA TGTGCCAGTAGTTCACAGGGGTGGGTCACCGGGGAGCTGTTTTTT. Its protein is CASSSQGWVTGELFF.

The chain has TRBV6-2 or TRBV6-3 and TRBJ1-2; the match to TRBD1 covers 7 bases. CDR1 is MNHEY, CDR2 SVGEGT, per germline. The CDR3 runs 17 residues. V lost 5 bases to trimming and J lost 1 base; unmatched junction nucleotides: 13. The CDR3 spells CASSQTRQGGGNYGYTF. CDR3 coding DNA: TGTGCCAGCAGTCAAACCCGACAGGGAGGCGGTAACTATGGCTACACCTTC.

A note on this clone: The sample has other DNA sequences that encode this CDR3 too. The rearrangement uses TRBV5-1 and TRBJ2-7, with a weak D call TRBD2 (6 bases). The V gene's germline CDR1 is SGHRS and CDR2 YFSETQ. The CDR3 sequence is 12 residues long. Trimming pared 0 bases from V and 7 bases from J, leaving 8 bases between. The CDR3 coding sequence is TGCGCCAGCAGCTTGGCCGGGGGAGAGCAGTACTTC. Amino acids: CASSLAGGEQYF.

The rearrangement uses TRBV7-3 and TRBJ1-3; D remains unclear. CDR3 length: 15 amino acids. V lost 2 bases to trimming and J lost 4 bases, with 12 bases between them. The V gene's germline CDR1 is SGHTA and CDR2 FQGTGA. CDR3 nucleotide sequence: TGTGCCAGCAGCTTACCGGAACAGAACGGAAACACCATATATTTT. Translated, it gives CASSLPEQNGNTIYF.

The chain combines TRBV25-1 with TRBJ2-3; D possibly corresponds to TRBD1 (5 bases). Trimming shortened V by 3 bases and J by 4 bases, and 5 bases separated the two germline ends. This CDR3 is built from 12 residues. CDR1 MGHDK and CDR2 SYGVNS come from the germline V gene. The CDR3 DNA follows: TGTGCCAGCAGTGACAGGGCAGATACGCAGTATTTT. This codes for CASSDRADTQYF. Complete variable domain (other parts from reference TRBV25-1 and TRBJ2-3): EADIYQTPRYLVIGTGKKITLECSQTMGHDKMYWYQQDPGMELHLIHYSYGVNSTEKGDLSSESTVSRIRTEHFPLTLESARPSHTSQYLCASSDRADTQYFGPGTRLTVL.